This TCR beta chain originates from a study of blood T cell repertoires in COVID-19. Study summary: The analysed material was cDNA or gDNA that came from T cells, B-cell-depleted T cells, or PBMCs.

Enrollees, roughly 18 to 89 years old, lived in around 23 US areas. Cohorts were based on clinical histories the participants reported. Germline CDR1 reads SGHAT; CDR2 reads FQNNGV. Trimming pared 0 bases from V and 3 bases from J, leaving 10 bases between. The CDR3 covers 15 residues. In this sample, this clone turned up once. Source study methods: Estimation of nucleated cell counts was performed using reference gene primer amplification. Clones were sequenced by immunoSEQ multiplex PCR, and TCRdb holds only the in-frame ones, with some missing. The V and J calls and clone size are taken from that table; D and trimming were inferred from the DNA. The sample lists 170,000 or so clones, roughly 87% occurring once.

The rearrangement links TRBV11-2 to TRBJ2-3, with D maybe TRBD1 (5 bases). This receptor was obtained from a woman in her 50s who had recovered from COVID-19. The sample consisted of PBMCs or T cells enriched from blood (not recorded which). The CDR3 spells CASSLEGRQTDTQYF. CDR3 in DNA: TGTGCCAGCAGCTTAGAGGGGCGCCAGACAGATACGCAGTATTTT. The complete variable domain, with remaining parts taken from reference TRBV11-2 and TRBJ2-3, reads EAGVAQSPRYKIIEKRQSVAFWCNPISGHATLYWYQQILGQGPKLLIQFQNNGVVDDSQLPKDRFSAERLKGVDSTLKIQPAKLEDSAVYLCASSLEGRQTDTQYFGPGTRLTVL.